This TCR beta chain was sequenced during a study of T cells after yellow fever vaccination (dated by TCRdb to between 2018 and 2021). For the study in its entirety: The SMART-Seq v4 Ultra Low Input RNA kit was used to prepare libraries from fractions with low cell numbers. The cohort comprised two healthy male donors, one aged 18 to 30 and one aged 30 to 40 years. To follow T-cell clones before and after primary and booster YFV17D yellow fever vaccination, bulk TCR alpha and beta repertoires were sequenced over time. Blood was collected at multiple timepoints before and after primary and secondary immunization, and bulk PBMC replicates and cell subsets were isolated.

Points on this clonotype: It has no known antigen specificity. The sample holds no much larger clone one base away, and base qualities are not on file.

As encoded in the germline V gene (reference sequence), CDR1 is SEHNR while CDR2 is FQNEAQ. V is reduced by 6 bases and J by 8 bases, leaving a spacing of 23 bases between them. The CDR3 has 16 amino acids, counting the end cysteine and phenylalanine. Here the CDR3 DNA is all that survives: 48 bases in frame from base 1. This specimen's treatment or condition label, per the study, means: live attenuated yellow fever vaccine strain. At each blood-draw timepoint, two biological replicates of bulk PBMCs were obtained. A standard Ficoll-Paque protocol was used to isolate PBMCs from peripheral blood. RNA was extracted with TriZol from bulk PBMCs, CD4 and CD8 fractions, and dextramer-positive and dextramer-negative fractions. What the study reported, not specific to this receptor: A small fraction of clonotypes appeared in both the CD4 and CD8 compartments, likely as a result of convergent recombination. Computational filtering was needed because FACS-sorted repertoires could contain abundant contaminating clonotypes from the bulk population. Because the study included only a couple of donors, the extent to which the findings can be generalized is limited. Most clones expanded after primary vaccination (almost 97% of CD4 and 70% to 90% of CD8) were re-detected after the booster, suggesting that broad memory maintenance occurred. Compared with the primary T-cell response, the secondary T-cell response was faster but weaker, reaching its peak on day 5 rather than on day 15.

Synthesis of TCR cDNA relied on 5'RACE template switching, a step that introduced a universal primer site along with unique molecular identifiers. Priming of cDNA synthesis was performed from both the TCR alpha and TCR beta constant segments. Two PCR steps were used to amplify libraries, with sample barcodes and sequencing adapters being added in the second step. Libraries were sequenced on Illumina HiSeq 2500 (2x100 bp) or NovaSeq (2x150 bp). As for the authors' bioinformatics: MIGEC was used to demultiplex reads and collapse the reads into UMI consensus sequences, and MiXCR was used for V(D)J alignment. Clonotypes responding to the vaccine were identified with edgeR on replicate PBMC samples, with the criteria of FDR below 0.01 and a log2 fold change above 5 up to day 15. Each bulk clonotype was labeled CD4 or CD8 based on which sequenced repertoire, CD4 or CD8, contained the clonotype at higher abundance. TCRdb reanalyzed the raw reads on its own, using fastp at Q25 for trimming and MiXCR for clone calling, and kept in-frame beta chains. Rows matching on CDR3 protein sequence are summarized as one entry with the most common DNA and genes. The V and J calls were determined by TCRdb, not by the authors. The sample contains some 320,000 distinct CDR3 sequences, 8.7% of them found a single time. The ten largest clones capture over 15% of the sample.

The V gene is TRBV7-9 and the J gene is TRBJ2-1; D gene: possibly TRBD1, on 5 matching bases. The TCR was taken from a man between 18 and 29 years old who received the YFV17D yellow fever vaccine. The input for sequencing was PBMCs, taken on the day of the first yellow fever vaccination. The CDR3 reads CASRFWGRATDDEQFF. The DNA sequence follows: TGTGCCAGCAGATTCTGGGGCAGGGCGACGGACGATGAGCAGTTCTTC.